A selection of T cell receptor beta chains follows, all from one sample in a study of CD8+ T cells in alopecia areata. Assay used: immunoSEQ multiplex PCR; TCRdb lists only in-frame clones, some missing. Of roughly 150,000 clones in the sample, roughly 54% were seen once. The sample here was CD8+ T cells sorted from blood, taken at week 4, from a patient treated with tofacitinib. These receptors were obtained from a human donor with alopecia areata. Both conserved end residues are part of each CDR3. D genes are given only for firm matches. Some rows mark clone size as missing; the rest say once, few, many or name a class of expanded clone.

j_gene	abundance	d_gene	v_gene	CDR3nt	CDR3aa
TRBJ2-5	-	-	TRBV25-1	TGTGCCAGCAGTGAATCCCCTCGCAGGGGAGTAGAGACCCAGTACTTC	CASSESPRRGVETQYF
TRBJ1-1	many	-	TRBV11-2	TGTGCCAGCAGCCAGGGGTCAGAGGACACTGAAGCTTTCTTT	CASSQGSEDTEAFF
TRBJ1-2	-	-	TRBV29-1	TGCAGCGTTGAAGATCTTGGCTCAGACGGCTATGGCTACACCTTC	CSVEDLGSDGYGYTF
TRBJ2-2	-	-	TRBV27	TGTGCCAGCACCCTGGTGGATAACACCGGGGAGCTGTTTTTT	CASTLVDNTGELFF
TRBJ2-7	-	-	TRBV30	TGTGCCTGGACTGGGGGGGCGGAGCAGTACTTC	CAWTGGAEQYF
TRBJ1-2	-	-	TRBV7-6	TGTGCCAGCAGCTTAGGTCCAGGGGCCGGGATCTATGGCTACACCTTC	CASSLGPGAGIYGYTF
TRBJ2-1	-	-	TRBV30	TGTGCCTGGAGTTCCGGGGTCAATGAGCAGTTCTTC	CAWSSGVNEQFF
TRBJ1-1	few	-	TRBV7-8	TGTGCCAGCAGCTTAGAGGGCACCATGAACACTGAAGCTTTCTTT	CASSLEGTMNTEAFF
TRBJ2-7	-	-	TRBV30	TGTGCCTGGAGTGGGGCCGAAACCTACGAGCAGTACTTC	CAWSGAETYEQYF
TRBJ2-5	-	-	TRBV7-9	TGTGCCAGCAGCCCTACCCCCCCGGAAAACGAGTACCAAGAGACCCAGTACTTC	CASSPTPPENEYQETQYF
TRBJ2-5	-	-	TRBV6-5	TGTGCCACCCGGGAGAGGGATGAGACCCAGTACTTC	CATRERDETQYF
TRBJ2-5	-	TRBD1	TRBV13	TGTGCCAGCAGCGAAGGGACAGGTCAAGAGACCCAGTACTTC	CASSEGTGQETQYF
TRBJ2-1	-	-	TRBV5-1	TGCGCCAGCATGGCAGGGGAACCCTACAATGAGCAGTTCTTC	CASMAGEPYNEQFF
TRBJ2-5	-	-	TRBV6-5	TGTGCCAGCAGTTACTCGTATGGGACCCAGTACTTC	CASSYSYGTQYF
TRBJ2-1	-	-	TRBV29-1	TGCAGCGTTGAGCCCTCGGACTACAATGAGCAGTTCTTC	CSVEPSDYNEQFF
TRBJ2-7	few	-	TRBV27	TGTGCCAGTACCCCCCTCTCGCTAGGGAACACCTACGAGCAGTACTTC	CASTPLSLGNTYEQYF
TRBJ2-5	-	TRBD1	TRBV29-1	TGCAGCGTTGTCCCGGGACAGGGGTTTGAGACCCAGTACTTC	CSVVPGQGFETQYF
TRBJ2-7	-	-	TRBV30	TGTGCCTGGAGTGCACGGGACCCCTACGAGCAGTACTTC	CAWSARDPYEQYF
TRBJ2-2	-	TRBD1	TRBV7-4	TGTGCCAGCAGAAAACGGGACAGTAACACCGGGGAGCTGTTTTTT	CASRKRDSNTGELFF
TRBJ1-1	-	-	TRBV25-1	TGTGCCAGCAGTGAATCTTGGGGCATGAACACTGAAGCTTTCTTT	CASSESWGMNTEAFF
TRBJ2-1	-	TRBD2	TRBV7-9	TGTGCCAGCAGCTTATCGGCGGGGGGCCTGTACAATGAGCAGTTCTTC	CASSLSAGGLYNEQFF
TRBJ1-6	-	TRBD1	TRBV5-6	TGTGCCAGCAGCTGGGGGACAGCGAATTCACCCCTCCACTTT	CASSWGTANSPLHF
TRBJ2-5	-	-	TRBV29-1	TGCAGCGTTGAACAGGTGACAGAGACCCAGTACTTC	CSVEQVTETQYF
TRBJ1-1	-	TRBD1	TRBV6-5	TGTGCCAGCAGCTGGACAGGGGGCACTGAAGCTTTCTTT	CASSWTGGTEAFF
TRBJ2-7	-	-	TRBV30	TGTGCCTGGAGTGAGGGGTGGGCCTACGAGCAGTACTTC	CAWSEGWAYEQYF
TRBJ2-7	-	-	TRBV15	TGTGCCACCAGCAGGAGCTCCTACGAGCAGTACTTC	CATSRSSYEQYF
TRBJ2-7	-	-	TRBV14	TGTGCCAGCAGCCACTCGGGTGTCTACGGCGAGCAGTACTTC	CASSHSGVYGEQYF
TRBJ2-5	few	TRBD1	TRBV11-2	TGTGCCAGCAGCCCAGGGACAGGGAAAGAGACCCAGTACTTC	CASSPGTGKETQYF
TRBJ1-1	-	-	TRBV13	TGTGCCAGCAGCTCCGGACTGAAAGGTCCCTTAGCTTTCTTT	CASSSGLKGPLAFF
TRBJ1-3	-	-	TRBV6-1	TGTGCCAGCAGTGAACCTCGCTCTGGAAACACCATATATTTT	CASSEPRSGNTIYF
TRBJ2-1	few	-	TRBV19	TGTGCCAGTACCCTAATAGGGGCAGACAATGAGCAGTTCTTC	CASTLIGADNEQFF
TRBJ2-1	-	TRBD2	TRBV4-3	TGCGCCAGCAGCCTCGGGACTAGCGGAATCAATGAGCAGTTCTTC	CASSLGTSGINEQFF
TRBJ1-1	-	-	TRBV4-1	TGCGCCAGCAGCCAAGAGTGGAGGGGGGCCACTGAAGCTTTCTTT	CASSQEWRGATEAFF
TRBJ2-3	-	TRBD2	TRBV5-6	TGTGCCAGCAGCCCGGCGGGGGGCCGGGATACGCAGTATTTT	CASSPAGGRDTQYF
TRBJ2-3	-	-	TRBV6-5	TGTGCCAGCAGTTACCCGCTAGCAGATACGCAGTATTTT	CASSYPLADTQYF
TRBJ2-5	-	-	TRBV9	TGTGCCAGCAGCCCGAGGGTTGTAGGGAAGACCCAGTACTTC	CASSPRVVGKTQYF
TRBJ1-6	few	TRBD1	TRBV5-1	TGCGCCAGCAGCTTGGGACAGGGGTCACCCCTCCACTTT	CASSLGQGSPLHF
TRBJ2-7	few	TRBD1	TRBV29-1	TGCAGCGCCGGACAGGGGAGCTACGAGCAGTACTTC	CSAGQGSYEQYF
TRBJ2-5	-	-	TRBV13	TGTGCCAGCAGCCCCCGACTAGTCGGGACCCAGTACTTC	CASSPRLVGTQYF
TRBJ2-1	-	-	TRBV5-1	TGCGCCAGCAGCTTGGCCCAAGATGAGCAGTTCTTC	CASSLAQDEQFF